This T cell receptor beta chain appears in the sequencing data of a study of cytomegalovirus exposure and HLA in healthy donors. The PCR employed 60 Vbeta primers together with 13 Jbeta primers. Sequencing was performed with immunoSEQ multiplex PCR; in TCRdb, only in-frame clones are kept and a portion is missing. This table holds some 150,000 clones, more than 60% found once. V lost 0 bases and J lost 10; bases outside the gene matches: 13. The CDR3 consists of 17 residues. CDR1 SGHRS and CDR2 YFSETQ come from the germline V gene. This sequence originates from a female donor in good health and CMV-seronegative. This sequence joins TRBV5-1 and TRBJ2-1, with TRBD2 matching 10 bases. The specimen sequenced was PBMCs. This CDR3 is CASSLESSGGIGEEQFF. CDR3 nucleotide sequence: TGCGCCAGCAGCTTGGAGTCTAGCGGGGGAATCGGTGAGGAGCAGTTCTTC.